This is a list of T cell receptor beta chains from one sample in a study of cytomegalovirus exposure and HLA in healthy donors. Using immunoSEQ multiplex PCR, the repertoire was profiled, and TCRdb retains in-frame clones only, with some absent. The sample has about 140,000 clones, over 70% seen once. Material for sequencing was PBMCs. The receptors derive from a man younger than 35 in good health and CMV-seronegative. Each CDR3 is given with its conserved first and last residue. The D gene is left open where the match is weak. For some rows the clone size is stated as once, few or many, or as a class when expanded; others skip it.

>TRBV7-9|TRBD2|NA|TRBJ2-2
TGTTCCAGCAGTACTAGCGGGGGTTACACCGGGGAGCTGTTTTTT
CSSSTSGGYTGELFF
>TRBV11-2|TRBD1|NA|TRBJ1-6
TGTGCCAGCAGCTTAGAACCAGGGGGTGGGGGTTATTCACCCCTCCACTTT
CASSLEPGGGGYSPLHF
>TRBV10-2|NA|once|TRBJ2-3
TGCGCCAGCGCCGAGGCGGGCACAGATACGCAGTATTTT
CASAEAGTDTQYF
>TRBV5-6|NA|NA|TRBJ2-1
TGTGCCAGCAAAGAAACCCAGGTCACCCCCTACAATGAGCAGTTCTTC
CASKETQVTPYNEQFF
>TRBV5-1|TRBD2|NA|TRBJ2-7
TGCGCCAGCAGAGGAAGAGGGGAGGGTTACGAGCAGTACTTC
CASRGRGEGYEQYF
>TRBV29-1|TRBD1|NA|TRBJ1-5
TGCAGCGTCGCAGGGACAGTATTGGGGCCCCAGCATTTT
CSVAGTVLGPQHF
>TRBV2|NA|NA|TRBJ1-2
TGTGCCAGCGACTTCGGAGCGGGCAGGGAAGCGTTTGGCTACACCTTC
CASDFGAGREAFGYTF
>TRBV5-1|NA|NA|TRBJ2-6
TGCGCCAGCGCATATCCTCAGGGGTCTGGGGCCAACGTCCTGACTTTC
CASAYPQGSGANVLTF
>TRBV5-1|TRBD1|NA|TRBJ2-2
TGCGCCAGCAGCCACGGACAGGGGAACACCGGGGAGCTGTTTTTT
CASSHGQGNTGELFF
>TRBV7-2|NA|NA|TRBJ1-2
TGTGCCAGCAGCCCCGGCGGGGAGGGTGGCTACACCTTC
CASSPGGEGGYTF
>TRBV9|NA|NA|TRBJ2-6
TGTGCCAGCAGCCCCCGGGGGGCAGCCAGCCCTGGGGCCAACGTCCTGACTTTC
CASSPRGAASPGANVLTF
>TRBV6-5|TRBD1|NA|TRBJ1-6
TGTGCCAGCAGTTCGACAGGGGGGAATTCACCCCTCCACTTT
CASSSTGGNSPLHF
>TRBV7-2|NA|NA|TRBJ1-6
TGTGCCAGCAGCTTATACGGGAGCTCCTATAATTCACCCCTCCACTTT
CASSLYGSSYNSPLHF
>TRBV5-1|NA|few|TRBJ1-1
TGCGCCAGCAGCTCAAGTGGGGCGGACACTGAAGCTTTCTTT
CASSSSGADTEAFF
>TRBV5-4|TRBD1|once|TRBJ2-7
TGTGCCAGCAGCCCGGGACAGGGAAACTACGAGCAGTACTTC
CASSPGQGNYEQYF
>TRBV4-1|NA|NA|TRBJ1-2
TGCGCCAGCAGCCAAGGTCCGGGGGGCAGTAACTATGGCTACACCTTC
CASSQGPGGSNYGYTF
>TRBV7-8|NA|NA|TRBJ1-3
TGTGCCAGCAGCTCACCAGGACTTGCTGGAAACACCATATATTTT
CASSSPGLAGNTIYF
>TRBV9|NA|NA|TRBJ2-3
TGTGCCAGCAGCGTAGGTGGGGGGACCCCCATTGAAGCTACGCAGTATTTT
CASSVGGGTPIEATQYF
>TRBV7-2|NA|NA|TRBJ1-1
TGTGCCAGCAGCTTAGCCGTCAGTCCGGGGAGCACTGAAGCTTTCTTT
CASSLAVSPGSTEAFF
>TRBV7-9|NA|NA|TRBJ1-2
TGTGCCAGCAGCTTAGAAGCGAACGGGGGGCTAGGCTACACCTTC
CASSLEANGGLGYTF
>TRBV7-8|NA|NA|TRBJ2-7
TGTGCCAGCAGCGTCGGCTACGAGCAGTACTTC
CASSVGYEQYF
>TRBV18|TRBD1|NA|TRBJ1-1
TGTGCCAGCTCACCACGGGGTGACAGGGCGAACACTGAAGCTTTCTTT
CASSPRGDRANTEAFF
>TRBV7-9|NA|few|TRBJ1-1
TGTGCCAGCAGCATCGGACAGCAGGAAGCTTTCTTT
CASSIGQQEAFF
>TRBV28|NA|once|TRBJ1-5
TGTGCCAGCAGTCTCCAGGGGTTGGATCAGCCCCAGCATTTT
CASSLQGLDQPQHF
>TRBV6-5|NA|NA|TRBJ1-4
TGTGCCAGCAGCCCCGGGGGAAAACTGTTTTTT
CASSPGGKLFF
>TRBV7-2|TRBD1|NA|TRBJ1-2
TGTGCCAGCAGTTTACAGGGGATGGGGTATGGCTACACCTTC
CASSLQGMGYGYTF
>TRBV5-1|NA|NA|TRBJ1-2
TGCGCCAGCAGCTTGGACAGCTATGGCTACACCTTC
CASSLDSYGYTF
>TRBV5-8|NA|few|TRBJ2-7
TGTGCCAGCAGCTTGCGCGGGAACTCCTACGAGCAGTACTTC
CASSLRGNSYEQYF
>TRBV19|NA|NA|TRBJ2-1
TGTGCCAGTAGTAACCGGGGTACCTACAATGAGCAGTTCTTC
CASSNRGTYNEQFF
>TRBV7-9|TRBD1|NA|TRBJ2-1
TGTGCCAGCAGCCTAAGAGGGGGACAGAGCTCCTACAATGAGCAGTTCTTC
CASSLRGGQSSYNEQFF
>TRBV19|TRBD1|NA|TRBJ1-1
TGTGCCAGTAGTATAGGGCAGGGGGTCACTGAAGCTTTCTTT
CASSIGQGVTEAFF
>TRBV6-5|NA|NA|TRBJ2-7
TGTGCCAGCAGTTATTCGTACGGACAGACCTACGAGCAGTACTTC
CASSYSYGQTYEQYF
>TRBV4-2|NA|NA|TRBJ2-7
TGTGCCAGCAGCAAGGGGGCGGGAGGATCTGGCGAGCAGTACTTC
CASSKGAGGSGEQYF
>TRBV19|NA|NA|TRBJ1-2
TGTGCCAGTAGTATATCGACTCAGGGGCTTCGTGGCTACACCTTC
CASSISTQGLRGYTF
>TRBV7-9|NA|NA|TRBJ2-3
TGTGCCAGCACTGTAATCGTCCCGGATACGCAGTATTTT
CASTVIVPDTQYF
>TRBV4-3|TRBD1|NA|TRBJ2-3
TGCGCCAGCAGCCAAACCGGACAGGGCACAGATACGCAGTATTTT
CASSQTGQGTDTQYF
>TRBV5-6|NA|few|TRBJ1-6
TGTGCCAGCAGCCCAAGTCCCCTCCGAGATAATTCACCCCTCCACTTT
CASSPSPLRDNSPLHF
>TRBV30|NA|NA|TRBJ1-5
TGTGCCTGGAGTGTAAGAGTGAGTAACAGTCGGGAACAGCCCCAGCATTTT
CAWSVRVSNSREQPQHF
>TRBV10-3|TRBD1|NA|TRBJ1-6
TGTGCCATCAGCCCACAGGGGGCGGTGGTCAATTCACCCCTCCACTTT
CAISPQGAVVNSPLHF
>TRBV30|NA|NA|TRBJ1-1
TGTGCCTCCTACCGGAGGCACACTGAAGCTTTCTTT
CASYRRHTEAFF
>TRBV5-1|NA|NA|TRBJ1-2
TGCGCCAGCAGCTTGGCTACAGGGTGGGATGGCTACACCTTC
CASSLATGWDGYTF
>TRBV19|NA|NA|TRBJ1-5
TGTGCCAGTACCAGGGCCCCTAGCAATCAGCCCCAGCATTTT
CASTRAPSNQPQHF
>TRBV29-1|NA|NA|TRBJ1-1
TGCAGCGCTTCTCAAGGGGGATGGACTGAAGCTTTCTTT
CSASQGGWTEAFF